This T cell receptor beta chain was sequenced during a study of blood T cell repertoires in COVID-19. Across the study: The study drew acute and convalescent COVID-19 samples from the United States, Italy and Spain. T cells, B-cell-depleted T cells, or PBMCs provided the cDNA or gDNA that served as material.

Per the study methods: By means of reference gene primer amplification, nucleated cell counts were estimated. Using immunoSEQ multiplex PCR, the repertoire was profiled, and TCRdb retains in-frame clones only, with some absent. That table is the source of V, J and clone size, and D and trimming were worked out from the DNA. The data show 300,000 to 400,000 clones, with more than 75% seen just once and around 6% held by the top ten. In this sample, this clone turned up a few times. The CDR3 loop spans 14 amino acids. Germline V gives CDR1 SGHTA, CDR2 FQGTGA. With 5 bases removed from V and 1 base from J, the gap between germline ends came to 11 bases.

The sequence derives from a woman in her fifties or sixties with COVID-19, enrolled during active disease. The sample comprised peripheral blood. This chain joins TRBV7-3 and TRBJ1-1, with D unresolved. The CDR3 reads CASSAPGENTEAFF. CDR3 nucleotides: TGTGCCAGCAGCGCACCAGGTGAGAACACTGAAGCTTTCTTT.